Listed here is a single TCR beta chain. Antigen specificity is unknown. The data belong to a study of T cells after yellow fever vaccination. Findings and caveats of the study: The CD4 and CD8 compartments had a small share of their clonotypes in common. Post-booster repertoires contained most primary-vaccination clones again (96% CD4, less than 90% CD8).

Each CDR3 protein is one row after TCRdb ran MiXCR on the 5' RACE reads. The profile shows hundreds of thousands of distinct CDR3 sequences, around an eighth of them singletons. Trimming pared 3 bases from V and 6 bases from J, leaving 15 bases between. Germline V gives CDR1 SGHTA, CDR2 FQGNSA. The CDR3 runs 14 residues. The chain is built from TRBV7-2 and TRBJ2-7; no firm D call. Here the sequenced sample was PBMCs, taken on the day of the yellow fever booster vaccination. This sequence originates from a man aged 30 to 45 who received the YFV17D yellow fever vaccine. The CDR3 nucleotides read TGTGCCAGCAGCTTCCGCTTTAGTGGTACCGAGCAGTACTTC. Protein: CASSFRFSGTEQYF.